Listed below are T cell receptor beta chains from one sample, sequenced in a study of somatic mutations in cytotoxic T cells in rheumatoid arthritis. Clones were sequenced by immunoSEQ multiplex PCR, and TCRdb holds only the in-frame ones, with some missing. Of under 20,000 clones in the sample, more than 65% were seen once. Sequenced material: CD8+ T cells sorted from blood. These receptors were obtained from an adult with rheumatoid arthritis. CDR3s include the opening cysteine and the closing phenylalanine or tryptophan. D genes are given only for firm matches. Some rows mark clone size as missing; the rest say once, few, many or name a class of expanded clone.

>TRBJ1-2|once|TRBV5-4|-|14
TGTGCCAGCAGCTTGGGTACCGGGAGATATGGCTACACCTTC
CASSLGTGRYGYTF
>TRBJ2-4|-|TRBV15|TRBD1|14
TGTGCCACCAGCAGAGGGGACAGCAAAAACATTCAGTACTTC
CATSRGDSKNIQYF
>TRBJ1-2|-|TRBV6-1|-|12
TGTGCCAGCGAAGGGATCGTGTATGGCTACACCTTC
CASEGIVYGYTF
>TRBJ2-1|few|TRBV25-1|-|11
TGTGCCAGCAGCGACTACAATGAGCAGTTCTTC
CASSDYNEQFF
>TRBJ1-5|-|TRBV27|TRBD1|16
TGTGCCAGCAGTTCTAGGACAGGGGACACCCATCAGCCCCAGCATTTT
CASSSRTGDTHQPQHF
>TRBJ2-7|medium-sized|TRBV7-9|-|13
TGTGCCAGCAGCTTAACCGCCGCGACGGGGCAGTACTTC
CASSLTAATGQYF
>TRBJ1-6|few|TRBV6-5|-|14
TGTGCCAGCAGTTTGGGACAATCTAATTCACCCCTCCACTTT
CASSLGQSNSPLHF
>TRBJ2-5|-|TRBV27|-|15
TGTGCCAGCAGTTTAAGGGTCCAGGGGAAAGAGACCCAGTACTTC
CASSLRVQGKETQYF
>TRBJ2-1|-|TRBV6-5|-|14
TGTGCCACAAGTTCCGGGACCTCAGCCAATGAGCAGTTCTTC
CATSSGTSANEQFF
>TRBJ2-7|medium-sized|TRBV7-9|-|12
TGTGCCAGCAGCTTAGTGGGATACGAGCAGTACTTC
CASSLVGYEQYF
>TRBJ1-1|-|TRBV5-4|TRBD1|15
TGTGCCAGCAGCTTCCTTGGACAGGGGAACACTGAAGCTTTCTTT
CASSFLGQGNTEAFF
>TRBJ2-3|-|TRBV6-5|TRBD2|13
TGTGCCAGCAGGGGGGGGGAGGGAGATACGCAGTATTTT
CASRGGEGDTQYF
>TRBJ1-1|once|TRBV10-3|TRBD1|16
TGTGCCATCAGTGAGTCAGGGGGCCATAAACTCACTGAAGCTTTCTTT
CAISESGGHKLTEAFF
>TRBJ1-2|-|TRBV6-6|-|11
TGTGCCAGCAGCGGACGGTTTGGCTACACCTTC
CASSGRFGYTF
>TRBJ1-4|-|TRBV7-9|-|17
TGTGCCAGCAGCTCCTCGGGACCCGGCATCTTACGTGAAAAACTGTTTTTT
CASSSSGPGILREKLFF
>TRBJ1-6|-|TRBV9|-|16
TGTGCCAGCAGCGTAGGGCACTCCTCCTATAATTCACCCCTCCACTTT
CASSVGHSSYNSPLHF
>TRBJ1-2|-|TRBV2|-|11
TGTGCCAGCGTTGCGGGGAATGGCTACACCTTC
CASVAGNGYTF
>TRBJ1-4|once|TRBV19|-|11
TGTGCCAGTAGGGCTAATGAAAAACTGTTTTTT
CASRANEKLFF
>TRBJ2-1|-|TRBV6-5|TRBD2|16
TGTGCCAGCAGTTACGGCGGGGGGTACCCCAACAATGAGCAGTTCTTC
CASSYGGGYPNNEQFF
>TRBJ1-6|-|TRBV9|-|17
TGTGCCAGCAGCTCCAGGAGTGGCAGTAGGGACGATTCACCCCTCCACTTT
CASSSRSGSRDDSPLHF
>TRBJ2-5|-|TRBV6-5|TRBD2|16
TGTGCCAGCAGTTACCCCTCCGGGCGGGGGGGGGAGACCCAGTACTTC
CASSYPSGRGGETQYF
>TRBJ2-2|few|TRBV19|-|13
TGTGCCAGTAGTATTACTATCACCGGGGAGCTGTTTTTT
CASSITITGELFF
>TRBJ2-2|-|TRBV4-1|TRBD1|16
TGCGCCAGAGTGGGGGACAGCGTGCTGAACACCGGGGAGCTGTTTTTT
CARVGDSVLNTGELFF
>TRBJ2-3|-|TRBV25-1|-|10
TGTGCCAGCATGTGGGATACGCAGTATTTT
CASMWDTQYF
>TRBJ2-7|once|TRBV28|TRBD2|17
TGTGCCAGCAGTCTTTTAGCGGGGGGGCCCGACTCCTACGAGCAGTACTTC
CASSLLAGGPDSYEQYF
>TRBJ2-2|-|TRBV30|-|14
TGTGCCTGGAGTATTAACAGGGCTACCGGGGAGCTGTTTTTT
CAWSINRATGELFF
>TRBJ2-5|-|TRBV5-6|-|14
TGTGCCAGCAGCATGACAGTGTACCAAGAGACCCAGTACTTC
CASSMTVYQETQYF
>TRBJ1-6|-|TRBV4-1|-|16
TGCGCCAGCAGCCAAGATCGCAGGGGAGAGAAATCACCCCTCCACTTT
CASSQDRRGEKSPLHF
>TRBJ2-7|-|TRBV2|TRBD2|14
TGTGCCAGCAACGGACTAGCGGGGGGGATTGAGCAGTACTTC
CASNGLAGGIEQYF
>TRBJ2-5|-|TRBV11-1|TRBD2|17
TGTGCCAGCAGGAAAGTTCCGGGACTAGCGGTCCAAGAGACCCAGTACTTC
CASRKVPGLAVQETQYF
>TRBJ1-2|-|TRBV15|TRBD1|17
TGTGCCACCAGCAGACCCCTCCGGGACAGGGATATTTATGGCTACACCTTC
CATSRPLRDRDIYGYTF
>TRBJ2-7|-|TRBV6-5|-|12
TGTGCCAGCGCGGACCGGCCCTACGAGCAGTACTTC
CASADRPYEQYF
>TRBJ1-6|few|TRBV6-1|-|15
TGTGCCAGCAGTCCCCGTGGAGGTGAGAATTCACCCCTCCACTTT
CASSPRGGENSPLHF
>TRBJ2-5|-|TRBV19|TRBD2|19
TGTGCCAGTAGTATAGGGGCTATCCGGACTAGCGGGGGGGCAGAGACCCAGTACTTC
CASSIGAIRTSGGAETQYF
>TRBJ2-2|-|TRBV15|-|16
TGTGCCACCAGAATGTTTCCGATCCTAGACACCGGGGAGCTGTTTTTT
CATRMFPILDTGELFF
>TRBJ2-5|-|TRBV4-2|-|13
TGTGCCAGCAGCCAAGAACCCGGAGAGACCCAGTACTTC
CASSQEPGETQYF
>TRBJ2-7|-|TRBV23-1|-|18
TGCGCCAGCAGTCATTATAGGGCAGGGGGGGTAGCAAACTACGAGCAGTACTTC
CASSHYRAGGVANYEQYF
>TRBJ1-5|-|TRBV27|-|12
TGTGCCAGCAGTCCGGGCAATCAGCCCCAGCATTTT
CASSPGNQPQHF
>TRBJ1-2|-|TRBV7-9|-|14
TGTGCCAGCAGCCCTGAAGCCCCCCTATATGGCTACACCTTC
CASSPEAPLYGYTF
>TRBJ2-5|-|TRBV11-3|-|16
TGTGCCAGCAGCCCGGAAACCCTGACGGGGCAGAAGACCCAGTACTTC
CASSPETLTGQKTQYF
>TRBJ2-5|-|TRBV4-1|-|15
TGCGCCAGCAGCCAATTGGGGACTGTACAAGAGACCCAGTACTTC
CASSQLGTVQETQYF
>TRBJ1-4|-|TRBV7-6|-|13
TGTGCCAGCAGCTTAGCAGACATGGATAAACTGTTTTTT
CASSLADMDKLFF
>TRBJ2-3|once|TRBV28|-|12
TGTGCCAGCAGTCCGCCCACAGATACGCAGTATTTT
CASSPPTDTQYF
>TRBJ1-2|-|TRBV9|-|14
TGTGCCAGCAGCCCAGCGGGGGACCACTATGGCTACACCTTC
CASSPAGDHYGYTF
>TRBJ1-1|-|TRBV11-2|TRBD1|13
TGTGCCAGCAGCGGGACAGGGATTACTGAAGCTTTCTTT
CASSGTGITEAFF
>TRBJ2-3|few|TRBV30|-|15
TGTGCCTGGAGCCCAAGTGTCGCTAGCACAGATACGCAGTATTTT
CAWSPSVASTDTQYF
>TRBJ1-3|-|TRBV28|-|15
TGTGCCAGCAGTTTGCGCAGGGGATCTGGAAACACCATATATTTT
CASSLRRGSGNTIYF
>TRBJ2-7|-|TRBV9|TRBD1|15
TGTGCCAGCAGCCCTAGCGGACAGGGGTCCTACGAGCAGTACTTC
CASSPSGQGSYEQYF
>TRBJ1-1|-|TRBV2|-|18
TGTGCCAGCAGTGAATGGGGGGGGAGAGGGAGCTCGAACACTGAAGCTTTCTTT
CASSEWGGRGSSNTEAFF
>TRBJ2-7|-|TRBV2|-|14
TGTGCCAGCAGTTTCTCCGGGAGACCTTACGAGCAGTACTTC
CASSFSGRPYEQYF
>TRBJ2-3|-|TRBV10-3|-|14
TGTGCCATCAGGGACAGTCCCCACACAGATACGCAGTATTTT
CAIRDSPHTDTQYF
>TRBJ1-3|once|TRBV5-1|-|18
TGCGCCAGCAGCACGGGGGACGGATCCTTAGTCTCTGGAAACACCATATATTTT
CASSTGDGSLVSGNTIYF
>TRBJ1-5|-|TRBV6-1|-|12
TGTGCCAGCAGTGAACCAGGTGCCTTAGGGCATTTT
CASSEPGALGHF
>TRBJ2-7|-|TRBV28|-|13
TGTGCCAGCAGTTTGAGGCTTGTATACGAGCAGTACTTC
CASSLRLVYEQYF
>TRBJ2-3|-|TRBV6-5|-|13
TGTGCCAGCAGACAGGGAAGCACAGATACGCAGTATTTT
CASRQGSTDTQYF
>TRBJ2-2|-|TRBV9|TRBD1|15
TGTGCCAGCAGCGTAGTGGACAGGGCCACCGGGGAGCTGTTTTTT
CASSVVDRATGELFF
>TRBJ2-2|-|TRBV6-5|-|11
TGTGCCAGCGCGGACACCGGGGAGCTGTTTTTT
CASADTGELFF
>TRBJ1-1|once|TRBV5-1|-|16
TGCGCCAGCAGACAGACAGGAGGGACGACGAACACTGAAGCTTTCTTT
CASRQTGGTTNTEAFF